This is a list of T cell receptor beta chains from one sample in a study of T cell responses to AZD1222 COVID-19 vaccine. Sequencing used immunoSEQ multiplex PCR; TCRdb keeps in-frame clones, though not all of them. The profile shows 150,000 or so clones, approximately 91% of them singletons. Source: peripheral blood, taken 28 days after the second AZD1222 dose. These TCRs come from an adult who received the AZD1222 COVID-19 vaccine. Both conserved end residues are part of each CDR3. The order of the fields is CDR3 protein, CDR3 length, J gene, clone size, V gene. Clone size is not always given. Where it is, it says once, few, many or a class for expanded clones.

CDR3 protein: CASSLGSFRPQPQHF
CDR3 length: 15
J gene: TRBJ1-5
clone size: -
V gene: TRBV5-6

CDR3 protein: CASSPGGVSYSSYNEQFF
CDR3 length: 18
J gene: TRBJ2-1
clone size: -
V gene: TRBV11-2

CDR3 protein: CASSLVVASSTDTQYF
CDR3 length: 16
J gene: TRBJ2-3
clone size: -
V gene: TRBV28

CDR3 protein: CASSLVNNEQFF
CDR3 length: 12
J gene: TRBJ2-1
clone size: once
V gene: TRBV5-4

CDR3 protein: CASRHQGSGNTIYF
CDR3 length: 14
J gene: TRBJ1-3
clone size: -
V gene: TRBV7-9

CDR3 protein: CASNDQPQHF
CDR3 length: 10
J gene: TRBJ1-5
clone size: -
V gene: TRBV6-5

CDR3 protein: CAWSVRRTAENNQPQHF
CDR3 length: 17
J gene: TRBJ1-5
clone size: once
V gene: TRBV30

CDR3 protein: CASSHNAGFSTDTQYF
CDR3 length: 16
J gene: TRBJ2-3
clone size: -
V gene: TRBV7-3

CDR3 protein: CASSLVGQMSGYTF
CDR3 length: 14
J gene: TRBJ1-2
clone size: -
V gene: TRBV5-5

CDR3 protein: CASSLAPGRLDSGNTIYF
CDR3 length: 18
J gene: TRBJ1-3
clone size: -
V gene: TRBV7-6

CDR3 protein: CASSPGEHGEAFF
CDR3 length: 13
J gene: TRBJ1-1
clone size: -
V gene: TRBV18

CDR3 protein: CASTGQEKNTGELFF
CDR3 length: 15
J gene: TRBJ2-2
clone size: -
V gene: TRBV5-4

CDR3 protein: CASSPGTGMNTEAFF
CDR3 length: 15
J gene: TRBJ1-1
clone size: -
V gene: TRBV5-5

CDR3 protein: CASSLQGGQPQHF
CDR3 length: 13
J gene: TRBJ1-5
clone size: -
V gene: TRBV7-3

CDR3 protein: CASSLVQGEQYF
CDR3 length: 12
J gene: TRBJ2-7
clone size: -
V gene: TRBV27

CDR3 protein: CASSVMAGTTQETQYF
CDR3 length: 16
J gene: TRBJ2-5
clone size: -
V gene: TRBV9

CDR3 protein: CASGSRATNEKLFF
CDR3 length: 14
J gene: TRBJ1-4
clone size: -
V gene: TRBV10-1

CDR3 protein: CASSSGGGNEQFF
CDR3 length: 13
J gene: TRBJ2-1
clone size: -
V gene: TRBV11-3

CDR3 protein: CASSASAAQETQYF
CDR3 length: 14
J gene: TRBJ2-5
clone size: -
V gene: TRBV7-2

CDR3 protein: CASSQDPGLAGQETQYF
CDR3 length: 17
J gene: TRBJ2-5
clone size: -
V gene: TRBV4-1

CDR3 protein: CASSLLAGSTDTQYF
CDR3 length: 15
J gene: TRBJ2-3
clone size: -
V gene: TRBV27

CDR3 protein: CASSLSTGEDINYGYTF
CDR3 length: 17
J gene: TRBJ1-2
clone size: -
V gene: TRBV27

CDR3 protein: CSASGPFSSYNEQFF
CDR3 length: 15
J gene: TRBJ2-1
clone size: -
V gene: TRBV20-1

CDR3 protein: CASCGPGLNQPQHF
CDR3 length: 14
J gene: TRBJ1-5
clone size: -
V gene: TRBV19

CDR3 protein: CASSMLGTGVHNEQFF
CDR3 length: 16
J gene: TRBJ2-1
clone size: -
V gene: TRBV19

CDR3 protein: CASSAGLAGGEQYF
CDR3 length: 14
J gene: TRBJ2-7
clone size: -
V gene: TRBV5-1

CDR3 protein: CASSLAVTGELFF
CDR3 length: 13
J gene: TRBJ2-2
clone size: -
V gene: TRBV11-2

CDR3 protein: CSARTSGRVGTQYF
CDR3 length: 14
J gene: TRBJ2-5
clone size: -
V gene: TRBV29-1

CDR3 protein: CAISGQPRGGNTIYF
CDR3 length: 15
J gene: TRBJ1-3
clone size: few
V gene: TRBV10-3

CDR3 protein: CASSTRHPLTYEQYF
CDR3 length: 15
J gene: TRBJ2-7
clone size: -
V gene: TRBV2

CDR3 protein: CASSESGTGLNTIYF
CDR3 length: 15
J gene: TRBJ1-3
clone size: once
V gene: TRBV9

CDR3 protein: CASSPRAGIHEQYF
CDR3 length: 14
J gene: TRBJ2-7
clone size: -
V gene: TRBV18

CDR3 protein: CASSYGDSPAQYF
CDR3 length: 13
J gene: TRBJ2-3
clone size: -
V gene: TRBV6-5

CDR3 protein: CASRRSAGTGNNSPLHF
CDR3 length: 17
J gene: TRBJ1-6
clone size: -
V gene: TRBV2

CDR3 protein: CASSPPNRDAEAFF
CDR3 length: 14
J gene: TRBJ1-1
clone size: -
V gene: TRBV4-2

CDR3 protein: CASSRVLQETQYF
CDR3 length: 13
J gene: TRBJ2-5
clone size: -
V gene: TRBV7-9

CDR3 protein: CASSAKTGSGNTIYF
CDR3 length: 15
J gene: TRBJ1-3
clone size: -
V gene: TRBV7-9

CDR3 protein: CASSLLSGSEADTQYF
CDR3 length: 16
J gene: TRBJ2-3
clone size: -
V gene: TRBV5-4

CDR3 protein: CSVPHTDRTGYTF
CDR3 length: 13
J gene: TRBJ1-2
clone size: -
V gene: TRBV29-1

CDR3 protein: CASGLVLPYYNSPLHF
CDR3 length: 16
J gene: TRBJ1-6
clone size: -
V gene: TRBV12-5

CDR3 protein: CASSLGSGTSGSYEQYF
CDR3 length: 17
J gene: TRBJ2-7
clone size: -
V gene: TRBV28

CDR3 protein: CASSLGPGGLYNEQFF
CDR3 length: 16
J gene: TRBJ2-1
clone size: -
V gene: TRBV5-1

CDR3 protein: CAWSVQLLTDTQYF
CDR3 length: 14
J gene: TRBJ2-3
clone size: -
V gene: TRBV30

CDR3 protein: CASSQVAGMGRDEQYF
CDR3 length: 16
J gene: TRBJ2-7
clone size: -
V gene: TRBV3-1/TRBV3-2

CDR3 protein: CASSQDASGANVLTF
CDR3 length: 15
J gene: TRBJ2-6
clone size: -
V gene: TRBV28

CDR3 protein: CASSASGGLGNQPQHF
CDR3 length: 16
J gene: TRBJ1-5
clone size: -
V gene: TRBV2

CDR3 protein: CASSLVGLAVYNEQFF
CDR3 length: 16
J gene: TRBJ2-1
clone size: -
V gene: TRBV11-2

CDR3 protein: CASSYSPIAGGSNEQFF
CDR3 length: 17
J gene: TRBJ2-1
clone size: -
V gene: TRBV7-9

CDR3 protein: CASSVETNSYEQYF
CDR3 length: 14
J gene: TRBJ2-7
clone size: -
V gene: TRBV9

CDR3 protein: CATSRDTRTGELFF
CDR3 length: 14
J gene: TRBJ2-2
clone size: -
V gene: TRBV15

CDR3 protein: CASSTGTGSYNEQFF
CDR3 length: 15
J gene: TRBJ2-1
clone size: -
V gene: TRBV6-6

CDR3 protein: CASSVNYGYTF
CDR3 length: 11
J gene: TRBJ1-2
clone size: -
V gene: TRBV28

CDR3 protein: CASSLDLGSYNEQFF
CDR3 length: 15
J gene: TRBJ2-1
clone size: -
V gene: TRBV5-1

CDR3 protein: CASSSEGHVIGVKLFF
CDR3 length: 16
J gene: TRBJ1-4
clone size: -
V gene: TRBV5-1

CDR3 protein: CASREPGMKETQYF
CDR3 length: 14
J gene: TRBJ2-5
clone size: -
V gene: TRBV19

CDR3 protein: CASSSGTYGGYTF
CDR3 length: 13
J gene: TRBJ1-2
clone size: once
V gene: TRBV5-1

CDR3 protein: CASSFPDRGITGYTF
CDR3 length: 15
J gene: TRBJ1-2
clone size: -
V gene: TRBV5-4

CDR3 protein: CASSRTTAKNIQYF
CDR3 length: 14
J gene: TRBJ2-4
clone size: -
V gene: TRBV5-1

CDR3 protein: CASRKGQLYEQYF
CDR3 length: 13
J gene: TRBJ2-7
clone size: -
V gene: TRBV19